The next 10 T cell receptor beta chains were all read from a single sample in a study of CD8+ T cells in alopecia areata. The sequencing template was cDNA reverse transcribed from extracted RNA. Profiling relied on immunoSEQ multiplex PCR, and the TCRdb table lists in-frame clones only, not all of them. The repertoire holds 200,000 to 250,000 clones, with 30% to 40% as singletons. The treatment: oral pan-JAK inhibitor, 5-10 mg twice daily. The starting material was CD4+ T cells sorted from blood, obtained at week 34, from a patient treated with tofacitinib. The origin of the receptors is a human donor with alopecia areata.

This clone has only a few counts. The chain joins TRBV11-1 to TRBJ1-5; a possible D gene is TRBD1 (5 bases). The CDR3 length is 13 residues. In germline, CDR1 is SGHAT, CDR2 FQDESV (reference sequence). The V gene lost 5 bases and the J gene lost 7 bases, with 12 bases spanning the gap. CDR3 in DNA: TGTGCCAGCAGCCACTTCGGGGGGCAGCCCCAGCATTTT. This codes for CASSHFGGQPQHF.

This clone was recorded a few times. This chain links TRBV5-1 with TRBJ2-1; D is undetermined. The CDR3 has 15 residues. V gave up 5 bases and J gave up 0 bases, with 12 bases separating them. CDR1 is SGHRS and CDR2 is YFSETQ in the germline V gene. CDR3 protein: CASSMTGNSYNEQFF. The CDR3 DNA reads as TGCGCCAGCAGTATGACGGGTAACTCCTACAATGAGCAGTTCTTC.

The V call is TRBV6-5, the J call TRBJ2-1; D uncertain. This CDR3 is built from 12 residues. The germline V gene has CDR1 MNHEY and CDR2 SVGAGI. The V end was cut by 5 bases, the J end by 10 bases, with 12 bases between. The CDR3 loop is CASSTLFGEQFF. The CDR3, as DNA: TGTGCCAGCAGTACCCTCTTCGGGGAGCAGTTCTTC.

The rearrangement joins TRBV29-1 to TRBJ2-5; 13 nucleotides match TRBD2. V lost 6 bases and J lost 5; bases outside the gene matches: 6. Germline V gene lookup returns CDR1 SQVTM and CDR2 ANQGSEA. The CDR3 is made up of 14 amino acids. The CDR3: CSVRTSGRSETQYF. DNA for the CDR3: TGCAGCGTGAGGACTAGCGGGAGATCCGAGACCCAGTACTTC.

This clone has a handful of counts. The V call is TRBV18, the J call TRBJ1-1; D is possibly TRBD1 (6 bases). V lost 1 base, J lost 0 bases, and 12 bases lay in between. Per the germline V gene, CDR1 is KGHSH and CDR2 is LQKENI. There are 16 residues in the CDR3. CDR3 sequence: CASSPLIAGVNTEAFF. CDR3 nucleotide sequence: TGTGCCAGCTCACCACTTATCGCAGGGGTGAACACTGAAGCTTTCTTT.

This clone occurred a few times. Written as DNA, the CDR3 is TGCGCCAGCAGCCCCTTAAGGCAGGGACGCTTCTCTGGAAACACCATATATTTT. The encoded protein is CASSPLRQGRFSGNTIYF. The gene calls are TRBV4-1 and TRBJ1-3, with a tentative D call TRBD1 (5 bases). The CDR3 runs 18 residues. Germline CDR1 MGHRA, CDR2 YSYEKL. V was trimmed by 4 bases and J by 0 bases, leaving 19 bases between them.

The CDR3 nucleotides are TGTGCCAGCAGCCCCGGGCCCAATTCACCCCTCCACTTT. Encoded protein: CASSPGPNSPLHF. The chain carries TRBV9 and TRBJ1-6; D remains unclear. The CDR3 is made up of 13 amino acids. Trimming took off 4 bases at V and 7 bases at J, with 9 bases between the two ends. The V gene's germline CDR1 is SGDLS and CDR2 YYNGEE.

A note on this clone: It may be a read error: a sequence one base away is much more abundant. Other DNA sequences in this sample translate to the same CDR3. V is TRBV5-6 and J is TRBJ2-5, with D unresolved. The V gene's germline CDR1 is SGHDT and CDR2 YYEEEE. The CDR3 is 11 amino acids. Trimming stripped 0 bases from V and 5 bases from J, with 2 bases between. The CDR3 loop reads CASSLEETQYF. DNA for the CDR3: TGTGCCAGCAGCTTGGAGGAGACCCAGTACTTC.

The chain links TRBV20-1 to TRBJ2-1; D is perhaps TRBD2 (6 bases). Per the germline V gene, CDR1 is DFQATT and CDR2 is SNEGSKA (reference sequence). V lost 4 bases, J lost 7 bases, and 8 bases lay in between. The CDR3 has 11 amino acids. CDR3 loop: CSAKTRNEQFF. In DNA form, the CDR3 reads TGCAGTGCTAAGACTAGGAATGAGCAGTTCTTC.

CDR3 amino acids: CASSWGPTGDEQFF. The CDR3 DNA follows: TGCGCCAGCAGCTGGGGACCCACGGGGGATGAGCAGTTCTTC. The chain employs TRBV5-1 and TRBJ2-1; TRBD2 might be the D (6 bases). CDR1 is SGHRS and CDR2 is YFSETQ in the germline V gene. V lost 3 bases to trimming and J lost 8 bases, with 15 bases between them. The CDR3 has 14 amino acids.